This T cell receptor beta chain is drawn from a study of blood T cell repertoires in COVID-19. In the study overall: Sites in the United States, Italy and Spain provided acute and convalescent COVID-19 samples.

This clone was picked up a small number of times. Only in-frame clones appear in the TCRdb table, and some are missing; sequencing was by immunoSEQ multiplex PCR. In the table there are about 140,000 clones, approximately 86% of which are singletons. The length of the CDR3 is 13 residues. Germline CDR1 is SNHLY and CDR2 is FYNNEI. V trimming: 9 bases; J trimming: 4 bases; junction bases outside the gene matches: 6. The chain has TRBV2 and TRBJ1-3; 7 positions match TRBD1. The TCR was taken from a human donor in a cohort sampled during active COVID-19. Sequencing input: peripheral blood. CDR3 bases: TGTGCCAGTCGACAGGGCGCCGGAAACACCATATATTTT. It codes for CASRQGAGNTIYF.